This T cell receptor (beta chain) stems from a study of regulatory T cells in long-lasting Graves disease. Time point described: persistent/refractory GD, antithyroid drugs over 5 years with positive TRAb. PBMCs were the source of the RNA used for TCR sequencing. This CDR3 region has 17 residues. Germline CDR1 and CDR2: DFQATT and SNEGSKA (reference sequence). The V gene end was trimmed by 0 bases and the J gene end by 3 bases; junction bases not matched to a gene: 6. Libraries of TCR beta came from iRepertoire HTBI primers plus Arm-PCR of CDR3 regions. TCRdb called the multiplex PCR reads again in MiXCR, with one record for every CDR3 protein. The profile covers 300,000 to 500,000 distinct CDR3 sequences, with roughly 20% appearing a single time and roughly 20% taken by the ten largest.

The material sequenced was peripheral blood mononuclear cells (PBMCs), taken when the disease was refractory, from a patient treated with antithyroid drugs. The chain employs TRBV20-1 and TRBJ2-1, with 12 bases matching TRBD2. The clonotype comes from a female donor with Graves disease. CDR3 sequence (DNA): TGCAGTGCTAGAGACCCCTGGACTAGCGGGAACTACAATGAGCAGTTCTTC. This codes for CSARDPWTSGNYNEQFF.